This TCR beta chain originates from a study of T cell responses to AZD1222 COVID-19 vaccine. This clone was picked up one time. Its target is not known. Study-level results: The donors showed a predominance of white British ancestry and of females, with possible underestimation of clonal diversity.

Pooled samples include second doses given at about 4 or 12 weeks. Profiling relied on immunoSEQ multiplex PCR, and the TCRdb table lists in-frame clones only, not all of them. This table has 150,000 to 200,000 clones, roughly 90% appearing once. V was pared by 5 bases and J by 6 bases, with 11 bases between. This CDR3 spans 13 amino acids. Germline CDR1 reads SQVTM; CDR2 reads ANQGSEA. The V call is TRBV29-1, the J call TRBJ1-6; a possible D gene is TRBD1 (6 bases). This receptor was obtained from an adult who received the AZD1222 COVID-19 vaccine. The specimen comprised peripheral blood, sampled 28 days after the second AZD1222 dose. As DNA, the CDR3 is TGCAGCGTTCGTCAACAGGGTAATTCACCCCTCCACTTT. It encodes CSVRQQGNSPLHF.